The 25 T cell receptor beta chains presented below share a single source sample, sequenced in a study of cytomegalovirus exposure and HLA in healthy donors. The PCR ran on 60 Vbeta and 13 Jbeta primers. Assay: immunoSEQ multiplex PCR; the TCRdb copy retains only in-frame clones and omits some. This repertoire shows about 59,000 clones, about 77% found once; its top ten account for about 6.8%. Sequenced material: PBMCs. Receptors originate from a man aged 30 to 39 in good health and CMV-seropositive.

This clone was picked up a small number of times. V gene TRBV5-1 combines with J gene TRBJ1-6; possibly TRBD1 for D (6 bases). Deletions cut 0 bases from V and 10 bases from J, with 11 bases between. The CDR3 length is 14 residues. Germline CDR1 reads SGHRS; CDR2 reads YFSETQ. CDR3 sequence (DNA): TGCGCCAGCAGCTTGGGACAGGAGCCCTCACCCCTCCACTTT. It encodes CASSLGQEPSPLHF.

The chain uses TRBV6-5 and TRBJ2-7; a weak D match, TRBD2 (6 bases). Germline loops: CDR1 MNHEY, CDR2 SVGAGI. The V end lost 7 bases, the J end lost 0 bases, and 7 bases lay between the germline ends. The CDR3 has 12 amino acids. In DNA, the CDR3 is TGTGCCAGCAAGGGACTCTCCTACGAGCAGTACTTC. As protein: CASKGLSYEQYF.

The V gene is TRBV6-6, the J gene TRBJ2-7; 7 bases fit TRBD1. The germline V gene encodes CDR1 MNHNY and CDR2 SVGAGI (reference sequence). The trim removed 0 bases at V and 2 bases at J, leaving 1 base unmatched. CDR3 length equals 14 residues. CDR3 in amino acids: CASSYSTGAYEQYF. The CDR3 DNA follows: TGTGCCAGCAGTTACTCCACAGGGGCCTACGAGCAGTACTTC.

DNA for the CDR3: TGTGCCAGCAACCGGGACAGTAACACCGGGGAGCTGTTTTTT. It yields the protein CASNRDSNTGELFF. The V and J genes are TRBV5-4 and TRBJ2-2, with 7 positions matching TRBD1. Germline CDR1 reads SGHNT; CDR2 reads YYREEE (reference sequence). The V gene end was trimmed by 6 bases and the J gene end by 2 bases; junction bases not matched to a gene: 4. CDR3 length: 14 amino acids.

The sample holds a few counts of this clone. The V gene is TRBV9, the J gene TRBJ2-3; 7 bases fit TRBD2. Germline CDR1 and CDR2: SGDLS and YYNGEE. V lost 0 bases, J lost 4 bases, and 2 bases stayed unmatched. The CDR3 covers 14 residues. In DNA form, the CDR3 reads TGTGCCAGCAGCGTAGTTGGGGGGGCAGATACGCAGTATTTT. Its translation is CASSVVGGADTQYF.

The rearrangement joins TRBV7-3 to TRBJ2-5; 8 bases are a match to TRBD1. The V gene's germline CDR1 is SGHTA and CDR2 FQGTGA. V lost 5 bases and J lost 4; bases outside the gene matches: 6. The CDR3 totals 14 residues. Here the CDR3 DNA reads TGTGCCAGCAGCCCAGCAGGGGGCCGAGAGACCCAGTACTTC. Protein sequence: CASSPAGGRETQYF.

This chain connects TRBV4-1 to TRBJ1-1; D unresolved. The V gene's germline CDR1 is MGHRA and CDR2 YSYEKL. The V gene lost 1 base and the J gene lost 4 bases, with 10 bases spanning the gap. The CDR3 has 14 residues. CDR3 nucleotide sequence: TGCGCCAGCAGCCAAGTCTTACAGCTCACTGAAGCTTTCTTT. This encodes CASSQVLQLTEAFF.

The chain couples TRBV27 to TRBJ2-3; D call uncertain. CDR3 length: 15 amino acids. CDR1 MNHEY and CDR2 SMNVEV come from the germline V gene (reference sequence). V was cut by 4 bases and J by 3 bases, with 14 bases left in between. The CDR3: CASSSEPPPTDTQYF. CDR3 nucleotide sequence: TGTGCCAGCAGTTCGGAGCCTCCGCCAACAGATACGCAGTATTTT.

The CDR3 region is CASIIAGAYEQYF. The CDR3 region has the DNA TGTGCCAGCATCATAGCAGGGGCCTACGAGCAGTACTTC. The chain links TRBV6-1 to TRBJ2-7; maybe TRBD1 (6 bases). This CDR3 region has 13 residues. Germline CDR1 MNHNS, CDR2 SASEGT. V was clipped by 7 bases and J by 2 bases, with 12 bases between them.

V usage is TRBV7-7 and J usage is TRBJ2-4; D not certain. Looked up from germline, CDR1 is SSHAT and CDR2 is FNYEAQ (reference sequence). Trimming removed 1 base at V and 8 bases at J, with 9 bases between. CDR3 length equals 13 residues. The CDR3 DNA is TGTGCCAGCAGCTTAGGGCCCAGCGACATTCAGTACTTC. Translated, it gives CASSLGPSDIQYF. The complete variable domain, with remaining parts taken from reference TRBV7-7 and TRBJ2-4, reads GAGVSQSPRYKVTKRGQDVTLRCDPISSHATLYWYQQALGQGPEFLTYFNYEAQPDKSGLPSDRFSAERPEGSISTLTIQRTEQRDSAMYRCASSLGPSDIQYFGAGTRLSVL.

This chain uses TRBV28 with TRBJ1-5, with TRBD1 matching 8 bases. With V trimmed by 6 bases and J by 4 bases, 11 bases remained unmatched. The CDR3 loop spans 16 amino acids. Germline-derived CDR1 and CDR2 are MDHEN and SYDVKM. CDR3 nucleotides: TGTGCCAGCAGATTCCTCCACAGGGGGAGGAATCAGCCCCAGCATTTT. Translated: CASRFLHRGRNQPQHF.

The rearrangement links TRBV5-4 to TRBJ1-4; the match to TRBD1 covers 8 bases. CDR3 length: 14 residues. The V segment lost 5 bases and the J segment 3 bases; nucleotides outside the gene matches: 3. The germline gives CDR1 SGHNT, CDR2 YYREEE (reference sequence). CDR3 coding DNA: TGTGCCAGCAGTACGGGACAGGCTAATGAAAAACTGTTTTTT. Protein sequence: CASSTGQANEKLFF.

This chain connects TRBV11-2 to TRBJ2-1, with 9 nucleotides matching TRBD2. This CDR3 is 16 amino acids long. V was clipped by 3 bases and J by 4 bases; unmatched bases: 7. The V gene's germline CDR1 is SGHAT and CDR2 FQNNGV. CDR3 sequence: CASSLISGGAYNEQFF. In DNA form, the CDR3 reads TGTGCCAGCAGCTTGATTAGCGGGGGAGCTTACAATGAGCAGTTCTTC.

V is TRBV5-1 and J is TRBJ1-6; D is possibly TRBD1 (6 bases). Looked up from germline, CDR1 is SGHRS and CDR2 is YFSETQ. This CDR3 has 15 residues. Trimming cost V 0 bases and J 4 bases, with 8 bases left between them. DNA of the CDR3: TGCGCCAGCAGCTTGGACGGACAGTATAATTCACCCCTCCACTTT. Protein sequence: CASSLDGQYNSPLHF.

Only one count was recorded for this clone. The V and J genes are TRBV28 and TRBJ1-2; D unresolved. Trimming took off 3 bases at V and 4 bases at J, with 6 bases between the two ends. The CDR3 has 12 residues. Germline loops: CDR1 MDHEN, CDR2 SYDVKM. The CDR3 DNA sequence: TGTGCCAGCAGTTTCCTCCTCTATGGCTACACCTTC. It translates to CASSFLLYGYTF.

This clone was picked up a small number of times. This chain connects TRBV6-6 to TRBJ2-3; unclear D gene. The CDR3 contains 12 residues. V was trimmed by 7 bases and J by 2 bases, leaving 7 bases between them. CDR1 and CDR2 (germline): MNHNY, SVGAGI (reference sequence). The CDR3 reads CASTLSTDTQYF. DNA for the CDR3: TGTGCCAGCACACTTTCCACAGATACGCAGTATTTT.

The chain carries TRBV28 and TRBJ2-7; 9 nucleotides agree with TRBD1. The CDR3 totals 12 residues. In germline, CDR1 is MDHEN, CDR2 SYDVKM. Trimming at V came to 5 bases and at J to 7 bases, leaving 3 bases not matched to a gene. CDR3: CASSGTGWEQYF. The CDR3 nucleotides are TGTGCCAGCAGTGGGACAGGGTGGGAGCAGTACTTC.

The chain recombines TRBV27 with TRBJ1-2, with no clear D. Germline V gene data show CDR1 as MNHEY and CDR2 as SMNVEV (reference sequence). This CDR3 is 13 amino acids long. Between the trimmed V and J ends, which lost 6 bases and 2 bases, there was a span of 10 bases. The CDR3 reads CASSSRENYGYTF. In DNA form, the CDR3 reads TGTGCCAGCAGCTCGCGGGAGAACTATGGCTACACCTTC.

The chain couples TRBV18 to TRBJ2-5, with 7 bases aligning to TRBD2. The CDR3 is 16 amino acids. The V gene end was trimmed by 3 bases and the J gene end by 5 bases; junction bases not matched to a gene: 12. Germline assignment: CDR1 KGHSH and CDR2 LQKENI. CDR3 bases: TGTGCCAGCTCACCTTCAAGGACTAGGGGAGGGGAGACCCAGTACTTC. It specifies CASSPSRTRGGETQYF.

The rearrangement links TRBV6-5 to TRBJ1-2; 9 nucleotides match TRBD1. The trim removed 3 bases at V and 8 bases at J, leaving 4 bases unmatched. Germline CDR1 is MNHEY and CDR2 is SVGAGI. The CDR3 sequence is 13 residues long. The CDR3 DNA reads TGTGCCAGCAGTTATCCGGACAGGGGCGGCTACACCTTC. It encodes CASSYPDRGGYTF.

The chain combines TRBV7-2 with TRBJ1-5; 8 nucleotides match TRBD1. The CDR3 has 16 residues. The J segment lost 5 bases and the V segment lost 5 bases, leaving 11 bases of the junction unmatched. Germline CDR1 and CDR2: SGHTA and FQGNSA. This chain's CDR3 is CASSPQGAIVDQPQHF. CDR3 DNA: TGTGCCAGCAGCCCCCAGGGGGCGATCGTGGATCAGCCCCAGCATTTT.

The chain combines TRBV4-3 with TRBJ1-2; D perhaps matches TRBD1 (6 bases). Germline-derived CDR1 and CDR2 are LGHNA and YSLEER. The V and J ends lost 4 bases and 7 bases respectively, with 19 bases between them. The CDR3 length is 15 residues. The DNA of the CDR3 is TGCGCCAGCAGCCGTCCAGGGGAAAGGTTAAGTGGCTACACCTTC. Its translation is CASSRPGERLSGYTF.

This clone was picked up a small number of times. The rearrangement links TRBV15 to TRBJ2-5, with 7 positions matching TRBD2. Germline V gene lookup returns CDR1 LNHNV and CDR2 YYDKDF (reference sequence). J gave up 2 bases and V 5 bases, and 11 bases lay outside the gene matches. CDR3 length: 16 residues. The CDR3 loop reads CATSRGQAGRQETQYF. CDR3 nucleotide sequence: TGTGCCACCAGCCGCGGACAAGCGGGGAGGCAAGAGACCCAGTACTTC.

V is TRBV7-9 and J is TRBJ1-2, with D tentatively TRBD1 (6 bases). The germline V gene encodes CDR1 SEHNR and CDR2 FQNEAQ (reference sequence). V lost 7 bases to trimming and J lost 3 bases, with 12 bases between them. The CDR3 has 13 amino acids. The CDR3, as DNA: TGTGCCAGCACCCCAGGGGCTTACTATGGCTACACCTTC. It codes for CASTPGAYYGYTF.

This clone was picked up a small number of times. The chain links TRBV5-1 to TRBJ1-1, with TRBD1 matching over 8 bases. Trimming removed 0 bases from V and 4 bases from J; junction bases left unmatched: 5. The germline V gene encodes CDR1 SGHRS and CDR2 YFSETQ. The CDR3 has 15 residues. In DNA, the CDR3 is TGCGCCAGCAGCTTGGACAGGGGGTTGGGCACTGAAGCTTTCTTT. Translation gives CASSLDRGLGTEAFF.